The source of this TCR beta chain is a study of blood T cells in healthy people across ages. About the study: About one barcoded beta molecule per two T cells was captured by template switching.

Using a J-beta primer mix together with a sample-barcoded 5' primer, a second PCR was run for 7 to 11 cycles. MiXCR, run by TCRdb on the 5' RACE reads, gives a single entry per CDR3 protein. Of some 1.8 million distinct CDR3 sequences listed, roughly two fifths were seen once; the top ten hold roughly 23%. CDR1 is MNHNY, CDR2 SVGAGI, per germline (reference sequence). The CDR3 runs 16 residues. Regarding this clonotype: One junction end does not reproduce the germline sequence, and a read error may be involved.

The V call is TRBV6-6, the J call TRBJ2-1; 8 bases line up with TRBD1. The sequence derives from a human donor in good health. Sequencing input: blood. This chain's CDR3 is CASRYSAGGPYNEQFF. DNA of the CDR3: TGTGCCAGCAGATACTCGGCAGGGGGCCCCTACAATGAGCAGTTCTTC.